This T cell receptor beta chain was sequenced for a study of Graves' ophthalmopathy and Graves' hyperthyroidism. Study-level information: Pretreatment peripheral blood was obtained at initial diagnosis. Notes on the study in general: Sensitivity reached 70.59% and specificity about 72% when the model predicted ophthalmopathy progression. Built on 13 signatures, a model told ophthalmopathy apart from stable hyperthyroidism with approximately 85% sensitivity and under 83% specificity.

Worth noting for this clonotype: The antigen is undetermined.

The authors amplified TCR beta CDR3 regions, and they did so from RNA transcripts for repertoire sequencing. First-round RT-PCR with HTBI primers preceded a second-round multiplex PCR. TCRdb reprocessed the multiplex PCR reads with MiXCR, giving one entry per CDR3 protein. In the table there are about 370,000 distinct CDR3 sequences, about a sixth of which are singletons. Hyperthyroidism patients had new diagnoses, durations under 2 months, and ages of 18 to 65. The V end was cut by 4 bases, the J end by 3 bases, with 12 bases between. The CDR3 totals 13 residues. Germline-derived CDR1 and CDR2 are DFQATT and SNEGSKA (reference sequence).

The sample comprised peripheral blood. This clonotype was sampled from an adult woman with stable Graves' hyperthyroidism. The rearrangement links TRBV20-1 to TRBJ1-2; weak D call: TRBD1 (6 bases). Here the CDR3 DNA reads TGCAGTGCTAAAGTCACAGGGTACTATGGCTACACCTTC. This codes for CSAKVTGYYGYTF.